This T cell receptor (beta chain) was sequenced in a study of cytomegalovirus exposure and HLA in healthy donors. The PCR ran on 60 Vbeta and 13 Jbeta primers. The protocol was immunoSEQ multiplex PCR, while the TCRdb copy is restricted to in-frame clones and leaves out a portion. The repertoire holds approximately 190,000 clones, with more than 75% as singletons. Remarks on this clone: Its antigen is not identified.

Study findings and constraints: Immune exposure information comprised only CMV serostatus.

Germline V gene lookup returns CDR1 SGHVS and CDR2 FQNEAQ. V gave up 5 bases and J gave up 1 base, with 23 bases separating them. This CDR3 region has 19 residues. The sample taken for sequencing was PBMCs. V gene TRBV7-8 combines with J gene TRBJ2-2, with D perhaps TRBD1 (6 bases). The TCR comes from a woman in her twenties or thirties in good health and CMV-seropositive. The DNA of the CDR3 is TGTGCCAGCAGCCTTATCGACAGGACCGATAGAATGAACACCGGGGAGCTGTTTTTT. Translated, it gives CASSLIDRTDRMNTGELFF.